The clone carrying this T cell receptor (beta chain) has a count of ten or more. Its antigen is undetermined. Total RNA amounting to roughly 0.5 ug was the source from which TCR beta cDNA was made with a constant-region primer. For TCR beta, libraries were produced by three nested multiplex PCR rounds using slightly modified ARM-PCR. It was with TRBV1-TRBV30 forward primers and a C-beta reverse primer that the first two PCR rounds were run, at around 11 cycles each. One entry per CDR3 protein, called by TCRdb with MiXCR from the multiplex PCR reads. This table holds around 100,000 distinct CDR3 sequences, approximately 70% found once. These data originate in a study of tumor-infiltrating lymphocytes in primary liver carcinoma. Whole-study context: The study reported T1-T3 N0M0 tumors spanning 4.2 to 10 cm.

Per the germline V gene, CDR1 is SNHLY and CDR2 is FYNNEI. This CDR3 has 15 residues. V lost 4 bases, J lost 0 bases, and 13 bases lay in between. General study findings and limits: Tumor tissue displayed a significantly greater top-250-clone fraction than blood (p = 0.039). Pairs of tumor regions overlapped more than tumor-adjacent and tumor-blood pairs did.

The source material, 20-30 mg of unsorted bulk tissue, was used to co-extract RNA and DNA. The study found over 85% viable tumor cells in every tumor sample. The sample taken for sequencing was liver tumor tissue from sampling region 2. The subset is: tumor region T2, inferior pole. This clonotype was sampled from a woman aged 60-75 years with primary liver carcinoma and hepatitis B virus infection. V gene TRBV2 combines with J gene TRBJ2-7; D might be TRBD1 (6 bases). The CDR3 region is CASSASRGYSYEQYF. The CDR3, as DNA: TGTGCCAGCAGTGCGTCGAGGGGGTACTCCTACGAGCAGTACTTC. Filled out from reference TRBV2 and TRBJ2-7, the complete variable domain reads EPEVTQTPSHQVTQMGQEVILRCVPISNHLYFYWYRQILGQKVEFLVSFYNNEISEKSEIFDDQFSVERPDGSNFTLKIRSTKLEDSAMYFCASSASRGYSYEQYFGPGTRLTVT.